This T cell receptor beta chain was identified in a study of early T cells in non-severe SARS-CoV-2 infection (dated by TCRdb to the early 2020s). For context, the study as a whole: Because TCR sequencing relied on bulk RNA taken from unsorted whole blood, pairing of alpha and beta chains was not possible. The research as a whole found: VDJdb matching was skewed toward anti-spike CD8 responses and likely underestimated virus-specific expansions by missing private and CD4 specificities.

Trimming removed 7 bases from V and 4 bases from J; the gene matches leave 12 bases unexplained. The CDR3 numbers 15 residues from cysteine through phenylalanine. The read is trimmed to its CDR3 DNA, 45 bases read in frame from base 1. The CDR1 and CDR2 encoded by the germline V gene are SGHVS and FQNEAQ. This clonotype was detected ten times or more. Its antigen is not yet known. Nothing much larger sits one base from this clone, and base qualities are not available. Set within a cohort of healthcare workers in London, UK, this nested case-control study involved weekly PCR testing of nasopharyngeal swabs along with blood sampling. Healthcare workers were enrolled in the week of the UK lockdown, from 23 to 31 March 2020, and were followed every week for up to roughly 16 weeks. The library was produced with 5' RACE. Sequencer: NextSeq 500. In the TCR library protocol, unique molecular identifiers were attached to individual cDNA molecules to correct for PCR bias and sequencing error. Both TCR alpha and beta chains were sequenced, and tight co-correlation was observed between alpha and beta sequence abundances in each sample. The published analysis was carried out like this. Decombinator V4 was used to annotate TCR sequences for V gene, J gene and CDR3. TCRs were defined as expanded if a significant change between any two time points was detected under a Poisson model with p below 0.0001. TCR abundances were normalised to the total number of TCRs sequenced per sample and expressed as counts per million. MAIT TCRs were defined by TRAV1-2 paired with TRAJ12, TRAJ20 or TRAJ33, and iNKT TCRs by TRAV10 paired with TRAJ18. VDJdb, accessed 1 November 2021, was searched for CMV, EBV and SARS-CoV-2 annotated TCRs, excluding TCRs annotated for multiple antigens. In-frame beta chains were kept once TCRdb had trimmed the public reads at Q25 with fastp and called clones with MiXCR. Every entry covers one CDR3 protein and lists the most common genes and DNA from its rows. Clone size and V and J calls follow TCRdb, not the original study. Present in this sample are just under 85,000 distinct CDR3 sequences, over 9.5% of which were seen just once. The ten largest clones add up to over 7.5% of the sample.

Rearrangement joined TRBV7-8 to TRBJ2-7; 8 bases in between match TRBD1. Specimen: whole blood, collected at baseline. This receptor was taken from an adult who was a healthcare worker with PCR-confirmed SARS-CoV-2 infection or an uninfected control (not recorded which). The CDR3 in this case is CASIPLGTGGYEQYF. In nucleotide form, the sequence is TGTGCCAGCATACCATTAGGGACAGGAGGTTACGAGCAGTACTTC.